These 9 T cell receptor beta chains share one sample of origin, sequenced in a study of cytomegalovirus exposure and HLA in healthy donors. PCR was performed using 60 Vbeta and 13 Jbeta primers. The repertoire was sequenced with immunoSEQ multiplex PCR; TCRdb's copy has only in-frame clones and lacks some. The sample yields some 150,000 clones, 64% seen once. The sequenced sample consisted of PBMCs. Receptors were obtained from a woman in her thirties in good health and CMV-seropositive.

V usage is TRBV27 and J usage is TRBJ2-5; D is possibly TRBD1 (6 bases). Trimming left V 5 bases short and J 5 bases short, with 21 bases between. Germline lookup yields CDR1 MNHEY and CDR2 SMNVEV (reference sequence). This CDR3 spans 16 amino acids. The CDR3 sequence: CASSGEGTPTWETQYF. The CDR3 nucleotides read TGTGCCAGCAGTGGCGAAGGGACACCCACTTGGGAGACCCAGTACTTC.

The V and J genes are TRBV9 and TRBJ1-1, with TRBD1 matching 7 bases. V shed 5 bases and J 0 bases; nucleotides not matched to a gene: 4. The length of the CDR3 is 14 residues. In germline, CDR1 is SGDLS, CDR2 YYNGEE. CDR3 sequence (DNA): TGTGCCAGCAGTCGGGACAGTCTGAACACTGAAGCTTTCTTT. It codes for CASSRDSLNTEAFF.

CDR3 in DNA: TGTGCCAGTGACTGGACAGGGTCCTCCTACGAGCAGTACTTC. Protein product: CASDWTGSSYEQYF. The chain has TRBV6-1 and TRBJ2-7, with 8 bases fitting TRBD1. This CDR3 has 14 residues. The germline CDR1 and CDR2 sequences are MNHNS and SASEGT. V was clipped by 9 bases and J by 0 bases; unmatched bases: 7.

The V call is TRBV30, the J call TRBJ2-7; D is unresolved. The CDR3 has 13 amino acids. With 0 bases removed from V and 2 bases from J, the gap between germline ends came to 8 bases. From germline, CDR1 is GTSNPN and CDR2 SVGIG (reference sequence). CDR3 sequence (DNA): TGTGCCTGGAGTGTGGTCGGTCCCTACGAGCAGTACTTC. It translates to CAWSVVGPYEQYF.

J is TRBJ2-1 and V is TRBV27, with D possibly TRBD2 on 6 matching bases. The V and J ends lost 2 bases and 0 bases respectively, with 11 bases between them. This CDR3 comprises 16 residues. Germline CDR1 is MNHEY and CDR2 is SMNVEV (reference sequence). This CDR3 is CASSLTAGSSYNEQFF. CDR3 nucleotides: TGTGCCAGCAGTTTAACGGCGGGGAGCTCCTACAATGAGCAGTTCTTC.

The gene calls are TRBV18 and TRBJ2-3, with 8 bases lining up with TRBD2. Germline CDR1 KGHSH, CDR2 LQKENI. V dropped 0 bases and J dropped 5; count of bases not matched to a gene: 7. The CDR3 runs 16 residues. CDR3 in amino acids: CASSPPSGGPKDTQYF. The CDR3 region has the DNA TGTGCCAGCTCACCACCGTCGGGGGGGCCGAAAGATACGCAGTATTTT.

Regarding this clone: One end of the junction fails to match germline, which may point to a read error. The rearrangement uses TRBV10-3 and TRBJ1-1; D is unclear. The CDR3 sequence is 15 residues long. From germline, CDR1 is ENHRY and CDR2 SYGVKD. CDR3 residues: CAIRESVVAGTEAFF. The CDR3 nucleotides are TGTGCCATCAGGGAGTCAGTCGTTGCAGGAACTGAAGCTTTCTTT.

The sample holds a few counts of this clone. The J gene is TRBJ2-7, the V gene TRBV7-2; TRBD2 matches at 13 bases. Germline V gene sequence: CDR1 SGHTA, CDR2 FQGNSA. The V gene end was trimmed by 5 bases and the J gene end by 3 bases; junction bases not matched to a gene: 7. There are 16 residues in the CDR3. CDR3 region: CASSKATSGGIYEQYF. DNA of the CDR3: TGTGCCAGCAGCAAAGCGACTAGCGGGGGGATCTACGAGCAGTACTTC.

The CDR3 protein is CASRAYRGDTGELFF. The CDR3 DNA sequence: TGTGCCAGTAGGGCCTACAGGGGGGACACCGGGGAGCTGTTTTTT. The rearrangement links TRBV19 to TRBJ2-2, with 8 positions matching TRBD1. Germline V lookup: CDR1 LNHDA, CDR2 SQIVND (reference sequence). V dropped 6 bases and J dropped 3; count of bases not matched to a gene: 6. The CDR3 sequence is 15 residues long.